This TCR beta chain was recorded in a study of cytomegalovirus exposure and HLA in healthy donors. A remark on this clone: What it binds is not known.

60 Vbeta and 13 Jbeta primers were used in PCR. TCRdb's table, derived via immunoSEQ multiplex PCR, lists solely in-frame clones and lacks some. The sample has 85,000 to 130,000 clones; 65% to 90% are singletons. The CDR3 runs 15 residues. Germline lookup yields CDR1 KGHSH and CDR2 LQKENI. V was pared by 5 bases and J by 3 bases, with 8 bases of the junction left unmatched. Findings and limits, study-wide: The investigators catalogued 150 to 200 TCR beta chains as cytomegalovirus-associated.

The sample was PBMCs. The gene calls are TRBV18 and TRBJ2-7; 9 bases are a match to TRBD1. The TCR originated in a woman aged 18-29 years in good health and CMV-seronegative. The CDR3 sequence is CASSSGKGQGYEQYF. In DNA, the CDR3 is TGTGCCAGCTCATCGGGTAAGGGACAGGGCTACGAGCAGTACTTC.